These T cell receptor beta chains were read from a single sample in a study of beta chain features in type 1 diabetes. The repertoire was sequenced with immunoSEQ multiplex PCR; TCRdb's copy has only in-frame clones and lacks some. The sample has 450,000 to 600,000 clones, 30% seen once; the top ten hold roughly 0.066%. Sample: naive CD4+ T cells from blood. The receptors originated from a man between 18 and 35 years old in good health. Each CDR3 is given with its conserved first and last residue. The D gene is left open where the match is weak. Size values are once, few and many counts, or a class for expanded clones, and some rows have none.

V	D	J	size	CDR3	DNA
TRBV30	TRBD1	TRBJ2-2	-	CAWSVLTGGVTGELFF	TGTGCCTGGAGTGTTCTTACAGGGGGCGTTACCGGGGAGCTGTTTTTT
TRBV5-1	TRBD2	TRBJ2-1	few	CASRPGGGYNEQFF	TGCGCCAGCAGGCCGGGAGGAGGGTACAATGAGCAGTTCTTC
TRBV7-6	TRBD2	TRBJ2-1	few	CASSLEVTSGYNEQFF	TGTGCCAGCAGCTTAGAGGTTACTAGCGGGTACAATGAGCAGTTCTTC
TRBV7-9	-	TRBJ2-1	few	CALAGRIKSNEQFF	TGTGCCTTAGCAGGAAGGATAAAGAGCAATGAGCAGTTCTTC
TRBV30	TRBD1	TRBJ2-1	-	CAWSQPGQVLNEQFF	TGTGCCTGGAGTCAACCGGGACAGGTCCTCAATGAGCAGTTCTTC
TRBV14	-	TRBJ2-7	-	CASSQGGWATKYF	TGTGCCAGCAGCCAGGGTGGTTGGGCCACGAAGTACTTC
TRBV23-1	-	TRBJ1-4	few	CASSQSSGGREKLFF	TGCGCCAGCAGTCAATCTTCCGGGGGCAGGGAAAAACTGTTTTTT
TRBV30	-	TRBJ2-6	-	CAWRPPGANVLTF	TGTGCCTGGCGGCCCCCCGGGGCCAACGTCCTGACTTTC
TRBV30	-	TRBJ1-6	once	CAWSVTQGLPLHF	TGTGCCTGGAGTGTGACGCAGGGGCTTCCCCTCCACTTT
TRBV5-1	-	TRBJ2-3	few	CASSLPLSTDTQYF	TGCGCCAGCAGCTTGCCGCTAAGCACAGATACGCAGTATTTT
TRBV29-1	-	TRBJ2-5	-	CSVDTVQTQYF	TGCAGCGTTGATACAGTGCAGACCCAGTACTTC
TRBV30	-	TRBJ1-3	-	CAWSVPTQVGNTIYF	TGTGCCTGGAGTGTACCTACCCAGGTTGGAAACACCATATATTTT
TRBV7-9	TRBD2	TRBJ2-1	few	CASSLGRERDNEQFF	TGTGCCAGCAGCTTAGGGCGGGAGAGAGACAATGAGCAGTTCTTC
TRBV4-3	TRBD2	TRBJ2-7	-	CASSQELTSNHEQYF	TGCGCCAGCAGCCAAGAGTTGACTAGCAACCACGAGCAGTACTTC
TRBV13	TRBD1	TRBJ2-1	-	CASSLAGTGGYNEQFF	TGTGCCAGCAGCTTAGCCGGGACAGGGGGTTACAATGAGCAGTTCTTC
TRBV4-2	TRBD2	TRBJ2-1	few	CASSQGLVAGYNEQFF	TGTGCCAGCAGCCAAGGATTGGTAGCGGGGTACAATGAGCAGTTCTTC
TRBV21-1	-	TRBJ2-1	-	CASSKARSENNEQFF	TGTGCCAGCAGCAAAGCGCGCTCGGAAAACAATGAGCAGTTCTTC
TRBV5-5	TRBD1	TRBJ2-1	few	CASSIGQGRNEQFF	TGTGCCAGCAGCATAGGACAGGGAAGGAATGAGCAGTTCTTC
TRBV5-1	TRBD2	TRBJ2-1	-	CASSLGLAGLNEQFF	TGCGCCAGCAGCTTGGGACTAGCGGGACTGAATGAGCAGTTCTTC
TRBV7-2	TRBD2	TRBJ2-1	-	CASSRGLAAYNEQFF	TGTGCCAGCAGCAGGGGACTAGCGGCCTACAATGAGCAGTTCTTC
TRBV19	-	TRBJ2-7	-	CASSDAGVYEQYF	TGTGCCAGTAGTGACGCTGGTGTATACGAGCAGTACTTC
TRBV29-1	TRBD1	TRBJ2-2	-	CSAGQGNTGELFF	TGCAGCGCCGGACAGGGAAACACCGGGGAGCTGTTTTTT
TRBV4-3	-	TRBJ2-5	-	CASSQGRKTPETQYF	TGCGCCAGCAGCCAAGGAAGGAAGACCCCAGAGACCCAGTACTTC
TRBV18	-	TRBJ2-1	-	CASSESPLYNEQFF	TGTGCCAGCTCGGAATCCCCACTCTACAATGAGCAGTTCTTC
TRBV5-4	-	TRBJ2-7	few	CASSLVGFPNYEQYF	TGTGCCAGCAGCTTGGTGGGGTTCCCAAACTACGAGCAGTACTTC
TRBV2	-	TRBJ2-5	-	CASRTSGSETQYF	TGTGCCAGCAGGACCTCAGGGTCGGAGACCCAGTACTTC
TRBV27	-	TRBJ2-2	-	CASSPDSLANTGELFF	TGTGCCAGCAGTCCGGACAGCCTAGCGAACACCGGGGAGCTGTTTTTT
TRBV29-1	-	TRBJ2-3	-	CSVKSGTDTQYF	TGCAGCGTTAAAAGCGGCACAGATACGCAGTATTTT
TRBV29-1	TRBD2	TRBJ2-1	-	CSAGGLAGGTYNEQFF	TGCAGCGCCGGTGGACTAGCGGGAGGAACCTACAATGAGCAGTTCTTC
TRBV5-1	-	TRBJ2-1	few	CASSLGPSKDNEQFF	TGCGCCAGCAGCTTGGGGCCCTCAAAAGACAATGAGCAGTTCTTC
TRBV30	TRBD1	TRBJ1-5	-	CAWSVRAGGQPQHF	TGTGCCTGGAGTGTAAGGGCAGGGGGTCAGCCCCAGCATTTT
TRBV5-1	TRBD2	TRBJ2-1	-	CASRPGLADSYNEQFF	TGCGCCAGCCGACCGGGACTAGCGGACTCCTACAATGAGCAGTTCTTC
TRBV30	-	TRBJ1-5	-	CAWSDYRGQPQHF	TGTGCCTGGAGTGACTATAGAGGTCAGCCCCAGCATTTT
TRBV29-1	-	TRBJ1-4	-	CSVEDHREGEKLFF	TGCAGCGTTGAAGATCACAGGGAGGGCGAAAAACTGTTTTTT
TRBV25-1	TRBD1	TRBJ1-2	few	CASTNRGTDFNGYTF	TGTGCCAGCACCAACAGGGGGACGGACTTTAATGGCTACACCTTC
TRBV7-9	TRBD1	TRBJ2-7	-	CASSPWTGSYEQYF	TGTGCCAGCAGCCCCTGGACAGGGTCCTACGAGCAGTACTTC
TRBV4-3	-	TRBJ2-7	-	CASSQTHRAEQYF	TGCGCCAGCAGCCAAACCCACAGGGCCGAGCAGTACTTC
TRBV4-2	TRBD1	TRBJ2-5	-	CASSQGNRGETQYF	TGTGCCAGCAGCCAAGGAAACAGGGGTGAGACCCAGTACTTC
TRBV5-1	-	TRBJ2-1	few	CASSLIENEQFF	TGCGCCAGCAGCTTGATAGAGAATGAGCAGTTCTTC
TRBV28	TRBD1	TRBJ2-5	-	CASSLTGATGTQYF	TGTGCCAGCAGTTTAACAGGGGCGACTGGGACCCAGTACTTC
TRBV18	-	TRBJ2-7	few	CASSPAGNVYEQYF	TGTGCCAGCTCACCGGCTGGGAATGTGTACGAGCAGTACTTC
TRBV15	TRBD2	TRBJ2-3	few	CATSRPGLAGIAPDTQYF	TGTGCCACCAGCAGACCGGGACTAGCGGGAATAGCCCCAGATACGCAGTATTTT
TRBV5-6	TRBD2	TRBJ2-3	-	CASSPTGTTHTDTQYF	TGTGCCAGCAGCCCAACCGGGACTACCCACACAGATACGCAGTATTTT
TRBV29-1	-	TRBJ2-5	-	CSVQPIRETQYF	TGCAGCGTTCAACCTATAAGGGAGACCCAGTACTTC
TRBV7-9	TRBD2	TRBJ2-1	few	CASTGTSVNEQFF	TGTGCCAGCACCGGGACTAGCGTCAATGAGCAGTTCTTC
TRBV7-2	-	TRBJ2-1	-	CASSLAASPYNEQFF	TGTGCCAGCAGCTTAGCCGCGTCCCCCTACAATGAGCAGTTCTTC
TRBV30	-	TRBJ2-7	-	CAWSVRGRGYEQYF	TGTGCCTGGAGTGTACGGGGCAGGGGCTACGAGCAGTACTTC
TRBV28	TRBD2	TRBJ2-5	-	CASSPLSGRLQETQYF	TGTGCCAGCAGCCCCCTTAGCGGGAGGCTCCAAGAGACCCAGTACTTC
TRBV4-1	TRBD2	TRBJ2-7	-	CASSQAAGVNPYEQYF	TGCGCCAGCAGCCAGGCAGCGGGAGTAAATCCCTACGAGCAGTACTTC
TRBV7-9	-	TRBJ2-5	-	CASSLSETQYF	TGTGCCAGCAGCTTGTCGGAGACCCAGTACTTC
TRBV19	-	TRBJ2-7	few	CATSAGHEQYF	TGTGCCACCTCTGCGGGCCACGAGCAGTACTTC
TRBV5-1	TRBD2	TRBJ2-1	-	CASSSGLAGGPSYNEQFF	TGCGCCAGCAGCTCCGGACTAGCGGGAGGGCCCTCCTACAATGAGCAGTTCTTC
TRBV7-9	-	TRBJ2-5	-	CASSLIEVGTQYF	TGTGCCAGCAGCTTAATTGAGGTGGGGACCCAGTACTTC
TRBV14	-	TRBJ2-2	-	CASSQDLTPGVELFF	TGTGCCAGCAGCCAAGATCTTACCCCGGGCGTAGAGCTGTTTTTT
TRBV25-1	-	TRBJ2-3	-	CASSDANTDTQYF	TGTGCCAGCAGTGATGCCAACACAGATACGCAGTATTTT
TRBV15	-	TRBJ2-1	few	CATSFLADYNEQFF	TGTGCCACCAGCTTCTTAGCGGACTACAATGAGCAGTTCTTC
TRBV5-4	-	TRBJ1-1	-	CASSLQGRAEAFF	TGTGCCAGCAGCCTACAGGGACGGGCTGAAGCTTTCTTT
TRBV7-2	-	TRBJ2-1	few	CASSLIAYNEQFF	TGTGCCAGCAGCTTAATCGCCTACAATGAGCAGTTCTTC
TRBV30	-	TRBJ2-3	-	CAWSKPFLPSTDTQYF	TGTGCCTGGAGCAAGCCTTTTCTTCCTAGCACAGATACGCAGTATTTT
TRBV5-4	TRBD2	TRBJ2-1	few	CASSLVPGRARNEQFF	TGTGCCAGCAGCTTGGTTCCCGGGAGGGCTCGCAATGAGCAGTTCTTC